This T cell receptor (beta chain) was retrieved from a study of graft-versus-host responses after intestinal transplantation. Turning to the study itself: Induction with anti-thymocyte globulin, then tacrolimus and steroids for three to four years, was given to all recipients.

With 1 base clipped from V and 6 bases from J, the junction kept 1 base outside the gene matches. Germline values: CDR1 MGHRA, CDR2 YSYEKL. The CDR3 contains 13 residues. Only in-frame clones appear in the TCRdb table, and some are missing; sequencing was by immunoSEQ multiplex PCR. This table holds about 12,000 clones, roughly 84% found once. The clonotype originates from a human patient who received an intestinal transplant, so some T cells may come from the graft donor. The sample here was PBMCs, taken roughly 310 days after intestinal transplant. This chain uses TRBV4-1 with TRBJ2-7; 9 bases fit TRBD1. The CDR3 region has the DNA TGCGCCAGCAGCCAAGCGACAGGGGGCGAGCAGTACTTC. Translated: CASSQATGGEQYF.